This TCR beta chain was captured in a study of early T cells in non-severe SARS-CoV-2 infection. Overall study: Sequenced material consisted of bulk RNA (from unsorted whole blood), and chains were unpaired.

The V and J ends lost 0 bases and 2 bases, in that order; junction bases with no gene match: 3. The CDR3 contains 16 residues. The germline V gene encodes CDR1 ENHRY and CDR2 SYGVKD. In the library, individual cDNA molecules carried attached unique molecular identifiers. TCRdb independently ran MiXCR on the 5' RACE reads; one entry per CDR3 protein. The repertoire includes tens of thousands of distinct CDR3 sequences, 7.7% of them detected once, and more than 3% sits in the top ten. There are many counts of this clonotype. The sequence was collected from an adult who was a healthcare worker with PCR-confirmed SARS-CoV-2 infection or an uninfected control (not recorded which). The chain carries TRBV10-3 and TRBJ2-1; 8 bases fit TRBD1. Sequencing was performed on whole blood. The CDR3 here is CAISESTGGTYNEQFF. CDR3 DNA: TGTGCCATCAGTGAGTCTACAGGGGGGACCTACAATGAGCAGTTCTTC.